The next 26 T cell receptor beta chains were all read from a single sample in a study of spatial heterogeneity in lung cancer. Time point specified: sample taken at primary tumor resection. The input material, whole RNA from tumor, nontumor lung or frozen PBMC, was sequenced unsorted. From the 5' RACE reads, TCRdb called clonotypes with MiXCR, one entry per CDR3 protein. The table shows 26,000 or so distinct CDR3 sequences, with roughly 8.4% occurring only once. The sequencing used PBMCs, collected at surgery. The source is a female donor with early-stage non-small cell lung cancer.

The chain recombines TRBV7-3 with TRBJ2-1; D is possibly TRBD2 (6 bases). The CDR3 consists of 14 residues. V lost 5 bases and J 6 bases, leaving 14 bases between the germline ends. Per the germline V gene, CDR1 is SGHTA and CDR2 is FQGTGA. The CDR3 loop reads CASSPSREFNEQFF. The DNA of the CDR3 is TGTGCCAGCAGCCCGAGTCGGGAGTTCAATGAGCAGTTCTTC. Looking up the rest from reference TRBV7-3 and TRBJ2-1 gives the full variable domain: GAGVSQTPSNKVTEKGKYVELRCDPISGHTALYWYRQSLGQGPEFLIYFQGTGAADDSGLPNDRFFAVRPEGSVSTLKIQRTERGDSAVYLCASSPSREFNEQFFGPGTRLTVL.

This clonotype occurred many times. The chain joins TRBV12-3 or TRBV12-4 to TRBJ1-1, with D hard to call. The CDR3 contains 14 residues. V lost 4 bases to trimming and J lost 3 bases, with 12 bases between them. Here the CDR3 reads CASSWRLGDTEAFF. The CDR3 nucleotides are TGTGCCAGCAGTTGGCGGCTGGGCGACACTGAAGCTTTCTTT.

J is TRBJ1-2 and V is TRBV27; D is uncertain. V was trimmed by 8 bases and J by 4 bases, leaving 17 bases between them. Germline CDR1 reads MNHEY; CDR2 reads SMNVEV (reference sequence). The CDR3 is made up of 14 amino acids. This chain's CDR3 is CASASWASRYGYTF. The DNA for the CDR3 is TGTGCCAGCGCGTCCTGGGCCAGTCGCTATGGCTACACCTTC.

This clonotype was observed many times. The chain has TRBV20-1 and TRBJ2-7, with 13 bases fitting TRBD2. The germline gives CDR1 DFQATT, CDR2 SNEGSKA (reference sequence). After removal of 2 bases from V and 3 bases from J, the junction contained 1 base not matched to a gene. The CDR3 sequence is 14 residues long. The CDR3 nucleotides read TGCAGTGCTAGATGGACTAGCGGGAGCTACGAGCAGTACTTC. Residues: CSARWTSGSYEQYF.

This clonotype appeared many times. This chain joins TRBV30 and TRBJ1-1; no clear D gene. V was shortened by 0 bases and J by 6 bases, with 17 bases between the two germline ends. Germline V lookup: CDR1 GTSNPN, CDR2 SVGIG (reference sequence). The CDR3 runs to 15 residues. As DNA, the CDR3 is TGTGCCTGGAGTGTATGGTCAGTTATTGACGCTGAAGCTTTCTTT. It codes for CAWSVWSVIDAEAFF.

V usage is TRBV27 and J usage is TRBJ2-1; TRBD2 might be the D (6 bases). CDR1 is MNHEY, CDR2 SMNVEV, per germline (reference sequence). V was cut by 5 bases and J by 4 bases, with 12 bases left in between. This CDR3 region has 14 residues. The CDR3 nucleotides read TGTGCCAGCAGTGCGGGACGAGAGTACAATGAGCAGTTCTTC. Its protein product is CASSAGREYNEQFF.

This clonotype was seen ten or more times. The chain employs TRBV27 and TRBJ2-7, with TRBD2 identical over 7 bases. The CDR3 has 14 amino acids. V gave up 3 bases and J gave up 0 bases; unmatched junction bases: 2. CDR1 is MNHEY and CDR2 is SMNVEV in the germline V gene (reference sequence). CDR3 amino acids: CASSLGRGSYEQYF. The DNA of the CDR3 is TGTGCCAGCAGTTTGGGGAGGGGCTCCTACGAGCAGTACTTC.

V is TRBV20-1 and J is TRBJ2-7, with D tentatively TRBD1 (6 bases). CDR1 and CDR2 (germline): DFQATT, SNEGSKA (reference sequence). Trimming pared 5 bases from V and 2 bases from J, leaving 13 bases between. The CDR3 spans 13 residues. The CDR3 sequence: CSASGTNPYEQYF. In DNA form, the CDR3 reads TGCAGTGCTTCCGGGACAAATCCCTACGAGCAGTACTTC.

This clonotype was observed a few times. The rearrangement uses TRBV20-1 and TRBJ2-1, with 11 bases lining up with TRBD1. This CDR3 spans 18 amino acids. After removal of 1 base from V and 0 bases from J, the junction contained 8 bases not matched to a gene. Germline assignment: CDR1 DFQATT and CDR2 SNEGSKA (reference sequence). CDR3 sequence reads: CSARVLIGQGASYNEQFF. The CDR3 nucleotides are TGCAGTGCTAGAGTGTTAATAGGACAGGGGGCCTCCTACAATGAGCAGTTCTTC.

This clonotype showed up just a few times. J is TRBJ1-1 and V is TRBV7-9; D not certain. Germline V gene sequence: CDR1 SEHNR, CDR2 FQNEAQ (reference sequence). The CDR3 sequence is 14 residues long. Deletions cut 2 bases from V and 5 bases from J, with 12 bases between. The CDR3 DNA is TGTGCCAGCAGCTTAAGGAGATCGGGGACTGAAGCTTTCTTT. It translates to CASSLRRSGTEAFF. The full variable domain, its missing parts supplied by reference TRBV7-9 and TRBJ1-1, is DTGVSQNPRHKITKRGQNVTFRCDPISEHNRLYWYRQTLGQGPEFLTYFQNEAQLEKSRLLSDRFSAERPKGSFSTLEIQRTEQGDSAMYLCASSLRRSGTEAFFGQGTRLTVV.

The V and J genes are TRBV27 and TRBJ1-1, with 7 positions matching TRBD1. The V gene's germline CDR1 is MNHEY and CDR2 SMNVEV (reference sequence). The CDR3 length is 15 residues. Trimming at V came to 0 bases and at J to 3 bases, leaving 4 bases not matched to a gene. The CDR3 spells CASSLSARGYTEAFF. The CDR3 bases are TGTGCCAGCAGTTTATCGGCCAGGGGGTACACTGAAGCTTTCTTT.

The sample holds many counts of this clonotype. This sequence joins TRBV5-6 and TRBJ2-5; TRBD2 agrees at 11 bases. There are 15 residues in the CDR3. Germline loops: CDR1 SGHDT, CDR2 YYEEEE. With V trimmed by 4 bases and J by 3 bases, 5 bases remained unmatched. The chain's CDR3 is CASSALAGGEETQYF. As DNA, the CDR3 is TGTGCCAGCAGCGCTCTAGCGGGAGGCGAAGAGACCCAGTACTTC.

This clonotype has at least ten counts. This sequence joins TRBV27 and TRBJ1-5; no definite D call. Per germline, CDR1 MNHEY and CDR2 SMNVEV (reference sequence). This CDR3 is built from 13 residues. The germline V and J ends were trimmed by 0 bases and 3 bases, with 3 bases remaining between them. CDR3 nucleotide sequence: TGTGCCAGCAGTTTATCGATCAATCAGCCCCAGCATTTT. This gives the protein CASSLSINQPQHF.

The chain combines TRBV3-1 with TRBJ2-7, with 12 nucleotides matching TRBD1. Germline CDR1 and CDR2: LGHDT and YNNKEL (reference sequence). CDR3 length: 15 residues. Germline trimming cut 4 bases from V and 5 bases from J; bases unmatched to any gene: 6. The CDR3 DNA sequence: TGTGCCAGCAGCCTACCGGGACAGGGGGCTCACGAGCAGTACTTC. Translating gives CASSLPGQGAHEQYF.

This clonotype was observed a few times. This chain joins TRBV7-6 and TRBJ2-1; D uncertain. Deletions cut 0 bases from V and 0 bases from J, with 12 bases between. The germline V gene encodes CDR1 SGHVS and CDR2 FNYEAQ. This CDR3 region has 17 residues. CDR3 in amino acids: CASSLAGRSNSYNEQFF. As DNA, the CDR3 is TGTGCCAGCAGCTTAGCTGGTCGGTCGAACTCCTACAATGAGCAGTTCTTC.

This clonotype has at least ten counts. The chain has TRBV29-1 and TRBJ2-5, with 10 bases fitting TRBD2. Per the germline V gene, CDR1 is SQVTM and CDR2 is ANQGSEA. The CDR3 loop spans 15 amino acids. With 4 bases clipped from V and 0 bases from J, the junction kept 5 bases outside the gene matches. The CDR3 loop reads CSVAGTSGDQETQYF. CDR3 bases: TGCAGCGTTGCGGGAACTAGCGGGGACCAAGAGACCCAGTACTTC.

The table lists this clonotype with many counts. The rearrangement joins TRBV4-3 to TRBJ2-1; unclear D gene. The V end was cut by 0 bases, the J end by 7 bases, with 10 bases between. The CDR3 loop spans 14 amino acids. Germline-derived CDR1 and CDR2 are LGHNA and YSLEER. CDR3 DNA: TGCGCCAGCAGCCAAGATCCCTTTGATAATGAGCAGTTCTTC. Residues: CASSQDPFDNEQFF.

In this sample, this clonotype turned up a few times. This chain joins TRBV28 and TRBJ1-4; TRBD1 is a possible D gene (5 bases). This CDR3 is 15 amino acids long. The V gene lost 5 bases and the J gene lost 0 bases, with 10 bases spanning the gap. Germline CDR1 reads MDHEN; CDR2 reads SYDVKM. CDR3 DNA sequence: TGTGCCAGCAGTCGGCGGGACGCAACTAATGAAAAACTGTTTTTT. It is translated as CASSRRDATNEKLFF. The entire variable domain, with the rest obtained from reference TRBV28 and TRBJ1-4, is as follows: DVKVTQSSRYLVKRTGEKVFLECVQDMDHENMFWYRQDPGLGLRLIYFSYDVKMKEKGDIPEGYSVSREKKERFSLILESASTNQTSMYLCASSRRDATNEKLFFGSGTQLSVL.

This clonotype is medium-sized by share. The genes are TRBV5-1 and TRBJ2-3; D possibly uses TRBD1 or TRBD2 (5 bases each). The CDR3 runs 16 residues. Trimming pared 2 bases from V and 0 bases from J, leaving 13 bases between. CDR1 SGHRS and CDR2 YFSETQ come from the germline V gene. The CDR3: CASSFGFRESTDTQYF. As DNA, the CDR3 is TGCGCCAGCAGCTTCGGATTCAGGGAGAGCACAGATACGCAGTATTTT. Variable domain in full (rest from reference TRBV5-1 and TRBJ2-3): KAGVTQTPRYLIKTRGQQVTLSCSPISGHRSVSWYQQTPGQGLQFLFEYFSETQRNKGNFPGRFSGRQFSNSRSEMNVSTLELGDSALYLCASSFGFRESTDTQYFGPGTRLTVL.

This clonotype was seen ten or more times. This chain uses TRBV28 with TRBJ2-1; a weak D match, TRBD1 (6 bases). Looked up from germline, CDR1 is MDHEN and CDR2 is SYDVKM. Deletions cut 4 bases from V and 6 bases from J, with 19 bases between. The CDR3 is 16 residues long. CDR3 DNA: TGTGCCAGCAGTTCACAGGGTTCCTCTCGTGTCAATGAGCAGTTCTTC. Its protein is CASSSQGSSRVNEQFF.

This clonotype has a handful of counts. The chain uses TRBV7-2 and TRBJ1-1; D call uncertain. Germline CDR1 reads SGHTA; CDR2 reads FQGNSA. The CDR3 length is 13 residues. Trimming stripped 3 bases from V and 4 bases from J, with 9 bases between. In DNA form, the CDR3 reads TGTGCCAGCAGCTTCGGGAGCATCACTGAAGCTTTCTTT. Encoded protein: CASSFGSITEAFF.

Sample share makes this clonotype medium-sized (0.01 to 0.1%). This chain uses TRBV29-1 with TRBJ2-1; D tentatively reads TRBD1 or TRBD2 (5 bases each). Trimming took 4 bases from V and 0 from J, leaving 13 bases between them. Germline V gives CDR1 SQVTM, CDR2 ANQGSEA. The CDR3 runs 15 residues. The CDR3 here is CSVGGSQSSYNEQFF. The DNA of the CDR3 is TGCAGCGTTGGGGGGTCTCAGAGCTCCTACAATGAGCAGTTCTTC.

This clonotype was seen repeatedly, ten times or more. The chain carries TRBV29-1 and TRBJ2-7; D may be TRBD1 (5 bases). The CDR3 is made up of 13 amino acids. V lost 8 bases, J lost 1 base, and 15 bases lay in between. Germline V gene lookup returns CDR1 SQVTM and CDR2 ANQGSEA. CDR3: CSFTGYASYEQYF. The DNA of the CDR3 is TGCAGCTTCACAGGTTATGCTTCCTACGAGCAGTACTTC.

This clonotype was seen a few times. The CDR3 loop reads CASSPGLAGGGSNNEQFF. Written as DNA, the CDR3 is TGCGCCAGCAGCCCTGGACTAGCGGGAGGGGGGTCCAACAATGAGCAGTTCTTC. The chain employs TRBV5-1 and TRBJ2-1, with 15 bases lining up with TRBD2. The CDR3 loop spans 18 amino acids. Trimming at V came to 4 bases and at J to 5 bases, leaving 10 bases not matched to a gene. The germline V gene has CDR1 SGHRS and CDR2 YFSETQ.

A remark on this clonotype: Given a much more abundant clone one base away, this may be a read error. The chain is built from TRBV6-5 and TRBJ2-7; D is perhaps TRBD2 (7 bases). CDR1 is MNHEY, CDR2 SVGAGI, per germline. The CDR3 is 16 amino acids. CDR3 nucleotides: TGTGACAGCAGTTACCAGGGGCGGGAGTATAGATCCGAGCAGTACTTC. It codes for CDSSYQGREYRSEQYF.

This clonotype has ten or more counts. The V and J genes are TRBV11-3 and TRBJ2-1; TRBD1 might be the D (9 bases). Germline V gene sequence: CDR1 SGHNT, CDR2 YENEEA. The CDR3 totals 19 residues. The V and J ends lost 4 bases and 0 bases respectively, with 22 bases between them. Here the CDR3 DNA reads TGTGCCAGCAGCTCCGGGACAGGGTCAGCGGGAGCCTCCTACAATGAGCAGTTCTTC. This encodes CASSSGTGSAGASYNEQFF. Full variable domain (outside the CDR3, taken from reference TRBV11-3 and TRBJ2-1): EAGVVQSPRYKIIEKKQPVAFWCNPISGHNTLYWYLQNLGQGPELLIRYENEEAVDDSQLPKDRFSAERLKGVDSTLKIQPAELGDSAVYLCASSSGTGSAGASYNEQFFGPGTRLTVL.